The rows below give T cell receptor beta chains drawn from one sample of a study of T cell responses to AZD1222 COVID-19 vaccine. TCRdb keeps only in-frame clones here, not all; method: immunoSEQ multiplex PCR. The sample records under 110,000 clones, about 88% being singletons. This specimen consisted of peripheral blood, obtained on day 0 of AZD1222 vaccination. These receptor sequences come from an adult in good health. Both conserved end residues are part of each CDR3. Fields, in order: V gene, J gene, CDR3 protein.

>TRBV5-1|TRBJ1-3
CASSSSVQGSGNTIYF
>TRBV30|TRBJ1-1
CAWSLWTTNTEAFF
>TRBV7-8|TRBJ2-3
CASSLLTGGLIGTDTQYF
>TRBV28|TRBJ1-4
CASSLPLGTGSLRWNEKLFF
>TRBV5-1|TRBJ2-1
CASNLAGYNEQFF
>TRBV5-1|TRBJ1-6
CASSPASGSDYNSPLHF
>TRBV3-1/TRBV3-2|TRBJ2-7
CASSHADIPPYEQYF
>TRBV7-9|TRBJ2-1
CASSQLGRDPNEQFF
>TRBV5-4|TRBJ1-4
CASSLQGAGEKLFF
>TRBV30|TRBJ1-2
CAWSLTGGFYGYTF
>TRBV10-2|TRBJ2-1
CASSRDRVLDEQFF
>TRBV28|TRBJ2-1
CASRGGFRHEQFF
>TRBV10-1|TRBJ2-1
CASRSSGGYNEQFF
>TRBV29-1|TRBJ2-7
CSVDVAGGREQYF
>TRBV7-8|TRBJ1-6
CASSLMSGAGNSPLHF
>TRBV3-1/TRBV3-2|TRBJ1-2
CASSQGRSPNYGYTF
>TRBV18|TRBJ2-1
CASSTGYNEQFF
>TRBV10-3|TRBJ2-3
CAISGLAGGRADTQYF
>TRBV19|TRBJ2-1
CASSMAGRNNEQFF
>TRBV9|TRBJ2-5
CASSVAGGPEGKTQYF
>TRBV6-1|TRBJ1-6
CASSENFGTGGNSPLHF
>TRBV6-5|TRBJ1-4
CASSLNRDEKLFF
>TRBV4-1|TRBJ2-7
CASSQVVLGEQYF
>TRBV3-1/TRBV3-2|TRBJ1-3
CASSQWQARNTIYF
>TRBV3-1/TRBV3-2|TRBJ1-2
CASSQSAPGTFGYTF
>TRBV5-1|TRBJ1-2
CASSLDTYGYTF
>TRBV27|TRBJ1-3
CASSEGTSGNTIYF
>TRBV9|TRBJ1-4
CASSPPGHIEKLFF
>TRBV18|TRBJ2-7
CASSVQGVNYEQYF
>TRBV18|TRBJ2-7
CASSRGTYEQYF
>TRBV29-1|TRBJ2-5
CSVEGAFQETQYF